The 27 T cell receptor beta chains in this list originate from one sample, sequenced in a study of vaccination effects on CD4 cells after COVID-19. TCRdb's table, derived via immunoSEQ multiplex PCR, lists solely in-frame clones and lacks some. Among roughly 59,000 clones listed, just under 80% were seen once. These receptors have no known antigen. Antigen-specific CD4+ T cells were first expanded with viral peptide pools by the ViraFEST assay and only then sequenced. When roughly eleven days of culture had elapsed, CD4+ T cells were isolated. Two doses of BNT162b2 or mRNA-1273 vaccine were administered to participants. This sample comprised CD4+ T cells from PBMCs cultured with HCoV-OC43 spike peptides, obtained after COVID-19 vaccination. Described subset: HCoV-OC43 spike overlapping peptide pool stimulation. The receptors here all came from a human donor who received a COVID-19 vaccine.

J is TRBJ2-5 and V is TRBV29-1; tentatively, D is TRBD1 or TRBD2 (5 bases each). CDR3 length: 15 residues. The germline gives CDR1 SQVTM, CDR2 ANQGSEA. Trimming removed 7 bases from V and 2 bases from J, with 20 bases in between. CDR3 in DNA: TGCAGCGCCTGCTCCCTCGGTGGGGGACAAGAGACCCAGTACTTC. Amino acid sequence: CSACSLGGGQETQYF.

The CDR3 DNA is TGCGCCAGCAGCCAAGGGGCTAGCCAGTACAGCAATCAGCCCCAGCATTTT. The encoded protein is CASSQGASQYSNQPQHF. This sequence joins TRBV4-1 and TRBJ1-5; D call uncertain. This CDR3 spans 17 amino acids. Between the trimmed V and J ends, which lost 1 base and 1 base, there was a span of 14 bases. Germline CDR1 reads MGHRA; CDR2 reads YSYEKL.

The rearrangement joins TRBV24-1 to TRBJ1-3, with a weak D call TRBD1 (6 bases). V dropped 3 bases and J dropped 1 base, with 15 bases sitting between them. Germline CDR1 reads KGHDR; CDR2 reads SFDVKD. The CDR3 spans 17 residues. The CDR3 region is CATSDGRGATSGNTIYF. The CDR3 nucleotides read TGTGCCACCAGTGATGGACGGGGGGCTACTTCTGGAAACACCATATATTTT.

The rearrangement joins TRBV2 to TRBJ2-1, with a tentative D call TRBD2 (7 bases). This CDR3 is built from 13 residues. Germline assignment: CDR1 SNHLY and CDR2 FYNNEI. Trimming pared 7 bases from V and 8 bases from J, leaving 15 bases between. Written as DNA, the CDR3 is TGTGCCAGCACCAAGGGGGGGGTTTATGAGCAGTTCTTC. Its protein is CASTKGGVYEQFF.

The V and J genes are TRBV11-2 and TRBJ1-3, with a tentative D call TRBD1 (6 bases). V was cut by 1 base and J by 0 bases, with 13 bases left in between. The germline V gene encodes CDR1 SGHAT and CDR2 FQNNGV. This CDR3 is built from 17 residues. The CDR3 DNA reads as TGTGCCAGCAGCTTAGGGAGCCGGACAGTCTCTGGAAACACCATATATTTT. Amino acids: CASSLGSRTVSGNTIYF.

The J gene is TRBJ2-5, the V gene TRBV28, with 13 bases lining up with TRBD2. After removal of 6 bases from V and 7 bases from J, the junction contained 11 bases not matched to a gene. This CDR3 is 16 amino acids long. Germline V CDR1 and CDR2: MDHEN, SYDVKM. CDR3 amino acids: CASRGLAGPKTGTQYF. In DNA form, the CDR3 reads TGTGCCAGCAGGGGACTAGCGGGGCCCAAGACTGGGACCCAGTACTTC.

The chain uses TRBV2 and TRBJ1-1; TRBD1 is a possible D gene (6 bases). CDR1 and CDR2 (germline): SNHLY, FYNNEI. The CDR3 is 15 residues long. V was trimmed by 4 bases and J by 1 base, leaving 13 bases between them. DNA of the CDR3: TGTGCCAGCAGTGTTGAGGGGACACCGAACACTGAAGCTTTCTTT. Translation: CASSVEGTPNTEAFF.

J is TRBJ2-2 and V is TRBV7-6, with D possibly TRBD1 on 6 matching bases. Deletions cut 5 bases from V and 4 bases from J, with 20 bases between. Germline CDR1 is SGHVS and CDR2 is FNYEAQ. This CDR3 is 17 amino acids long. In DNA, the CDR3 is TGTGCCAGCAGCGTCCGGATCCCGGGACAAACCACCGGGGAGCTGTTTTTT. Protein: CASSVRIPGQTTGELFF.

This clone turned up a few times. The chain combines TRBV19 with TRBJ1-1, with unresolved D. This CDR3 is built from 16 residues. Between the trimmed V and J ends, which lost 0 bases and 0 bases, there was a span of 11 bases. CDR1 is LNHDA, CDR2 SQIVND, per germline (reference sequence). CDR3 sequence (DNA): TGTGCCAGTAGTATAGATTTGCCGGCTTTGAACACTGAAGCTTTCTTT. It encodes CASSIDLPALNTEAFF. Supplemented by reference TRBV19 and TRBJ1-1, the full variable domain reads DGGITQSPKYLFRKEGQNVTLSCEQNLNHDAMYWYRQDPGQGLRLIYYSQIVNDFQKGDIAEGYSVSREKKESFPLTVTSAQKNPTAFYLCASSIDLPALNTEAFFGQGTRLTVV.

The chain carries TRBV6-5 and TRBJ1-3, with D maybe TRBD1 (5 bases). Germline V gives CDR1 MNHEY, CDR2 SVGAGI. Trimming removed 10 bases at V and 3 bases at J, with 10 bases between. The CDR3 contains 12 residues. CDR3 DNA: TGTGCCACCCGGGGGGTTGGAAACACCATATATTTT. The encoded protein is CATRGVGNTIYF.

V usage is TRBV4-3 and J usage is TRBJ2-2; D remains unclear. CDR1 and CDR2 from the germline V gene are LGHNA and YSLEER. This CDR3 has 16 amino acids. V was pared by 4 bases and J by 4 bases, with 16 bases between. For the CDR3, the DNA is TGCGCCAGCAGCCCGATATTGTATCGAAGCACCGGGGAGCTGTTTTTT. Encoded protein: CASSPILYRSTGELFF.

The DNA of the CDR3 is TGCGCCAGCAGCTTGGCCAGGTTGACAGGGGATGAAAAACTGTTTTTT. Translating it yields CASSLARLTGDEKLFF. The chain couples TRBV5-1 to TRBJ1-4; 8 bases map to TRBD1. Germline V gene sequence: CDR1 SGHRS, CDR2 YFSETQ. With 0 bases clipped from V and 6 bases from J, the junction kept 7 bases outside the gene matches. The CDR3 covers 16 residues.

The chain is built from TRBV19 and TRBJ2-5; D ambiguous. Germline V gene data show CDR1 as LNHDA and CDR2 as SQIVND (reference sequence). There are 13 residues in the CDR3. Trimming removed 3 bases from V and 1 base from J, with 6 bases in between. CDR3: CASSMSTQETQYF. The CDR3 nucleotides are TGTGCCAGTAGTATGTCTACCCAAGAGACCCAGTACTTC.

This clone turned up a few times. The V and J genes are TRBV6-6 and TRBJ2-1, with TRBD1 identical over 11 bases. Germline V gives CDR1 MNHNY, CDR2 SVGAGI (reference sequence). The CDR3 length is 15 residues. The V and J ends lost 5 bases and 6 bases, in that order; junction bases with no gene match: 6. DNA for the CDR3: TGTGCCAGCAGTAAGGGACAGGGGGATGTCAATGAGCAGTTCTTC. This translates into CASSKGQGDVNEQFF.

The CDR3 DNA sequence: TGTGCCAGTAGTAACTTGCCGACGGGAGAAAAACTGTTTTTT. Translation: CASSNLPTGEKLFF. This chain uses TRBV19 with TRBJ1-4; D gene unclear. Trimming pared 4 bases from V and 8 bases from J, leaving 14 bases between. The CDR3 covers 14 residues. CDR1 LNHDA and CDR2 SQIVND come from the germline V gene (reference sequence).

CDR3 residues: CAWTYRLGTYTEAFF. The CDR3 coding sequence is TGTGCCTGGACATACCGGTTAGGGACTTACACTGAAGCTTTCTTT. This chain connects TRBV30 to TRBJ1-1; possible D gene TRBD1, 5 bases. V was shortened by 4 bases and J by 3 bases, with 18 bases between the two germline ends. This CDR3 contains 15 residues. Germline CDR1 and CDR2: GTSNPN and SVGIG (reference sequence).

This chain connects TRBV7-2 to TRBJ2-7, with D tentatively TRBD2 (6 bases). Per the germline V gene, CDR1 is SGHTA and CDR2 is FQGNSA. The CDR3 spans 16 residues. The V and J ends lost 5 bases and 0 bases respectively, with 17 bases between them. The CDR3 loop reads CASSPGVAGPSYEQYV. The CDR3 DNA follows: TGTGCCAGCAGCCCGGGGGTGGCGGGACCCTCCTACGAGCAGTACGTC.

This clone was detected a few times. The CDR3 here is CASSLAISGGPGGYTF. The CDR3 region has the DNA TGCGCCAGCAGCTTGGCGATCTCGGGGGGCCCCGGTGGCTACACCTTC. The chain employs TRBV5-1 and TRBJ1-2; D perhaps matches TRBD1 (6 bases). CDR1 is SGHRS, CDR2 YFSETQ, per germline. Deletions cut 0 bases from V and 7 bases from J, with 19 bases between. The CDR3 runs 16 residues.

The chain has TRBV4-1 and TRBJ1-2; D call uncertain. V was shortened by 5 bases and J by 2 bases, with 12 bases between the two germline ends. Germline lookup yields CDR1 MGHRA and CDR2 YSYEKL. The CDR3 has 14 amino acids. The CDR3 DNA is TGCGCCAGCAGCAAAATTCGCCCGAACTATGGCTACACCTTC. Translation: CASSKIRPNYGYTF.

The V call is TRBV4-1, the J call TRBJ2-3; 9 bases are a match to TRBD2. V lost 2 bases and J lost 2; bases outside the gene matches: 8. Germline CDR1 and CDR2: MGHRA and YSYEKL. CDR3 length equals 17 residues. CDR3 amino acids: CASSQPERLAATDTQYF. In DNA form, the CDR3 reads TGCGCCAGCAGCCAACCGGAGCGACTAGCGGCCACAGATACGCAGTATTTT.

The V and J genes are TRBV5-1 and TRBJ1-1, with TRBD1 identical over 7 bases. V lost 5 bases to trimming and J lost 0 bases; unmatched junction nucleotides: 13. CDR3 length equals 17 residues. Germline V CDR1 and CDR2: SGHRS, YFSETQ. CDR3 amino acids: CASRRSTGWELNTEAFF. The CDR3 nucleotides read TGCGCCAGCAGACGCTCGACAGGGTGGGAATTGAACACTGAAGCTTTCTTT.

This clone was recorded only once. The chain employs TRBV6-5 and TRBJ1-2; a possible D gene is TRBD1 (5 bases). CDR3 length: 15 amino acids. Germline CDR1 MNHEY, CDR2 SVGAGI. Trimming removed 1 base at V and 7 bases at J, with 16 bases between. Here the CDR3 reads CASSYFGRAETGYTF. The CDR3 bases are TGTGCCAGCAGTTACTTCGGCAGGGCCGAGACTGGCTACACCTTC.

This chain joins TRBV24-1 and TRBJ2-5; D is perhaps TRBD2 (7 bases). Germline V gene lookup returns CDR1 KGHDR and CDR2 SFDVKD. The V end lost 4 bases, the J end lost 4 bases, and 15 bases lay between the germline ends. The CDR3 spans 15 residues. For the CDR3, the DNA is TGTGCCACCAGTGACCCCGGGGGGCCGGGAGAGACCCAGTACTTC. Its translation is CATSDPGGPGETQYF.

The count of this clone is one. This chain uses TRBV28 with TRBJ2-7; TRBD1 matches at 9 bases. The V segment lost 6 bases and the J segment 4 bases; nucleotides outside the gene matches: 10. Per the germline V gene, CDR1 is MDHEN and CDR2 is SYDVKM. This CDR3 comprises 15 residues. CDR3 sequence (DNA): TGTGCCAGCAGCCGACCTGGGACAGGGATATACGAGCAGTACGTC. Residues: CASSRPGTGIYEQYV.

CDR3 sequence reads: CARRGENQPQHF. The CDR3, as DNA: TGTGCCAGAAGAGGGGAAAATCAGCCCCAGCATTTT. This rearrangement joins TRBV5-3 to TRBJ1-5, with a weak D call TRBD1 (5 bases). Being an ORF, TRBV5-3 has a function that is uncertain. The V end was cut by 5 bases, the J end by 4 bases, with 7 bases between. The CDR3 has 12 amino acids.

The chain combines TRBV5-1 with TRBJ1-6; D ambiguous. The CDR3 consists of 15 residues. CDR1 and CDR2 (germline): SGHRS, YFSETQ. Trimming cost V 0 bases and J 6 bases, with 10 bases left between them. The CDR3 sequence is CASSLDVTLNSPLHF. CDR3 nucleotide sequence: TGCGCCAGCAGCTTGGATGTGACACTTAATTCACCCCTCCACTTT. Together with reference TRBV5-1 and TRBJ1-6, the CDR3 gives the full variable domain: KAGVTQTPRYLIKTRGQQVTLSCSPISGHRSVSWYQQTPGQGLQFLFEYFSETQRNKGNFPGRFSGRQFSNSRSEMNVSTLELGDSALYLCASSLDVTLNSPLHFGNGTRLTVT.

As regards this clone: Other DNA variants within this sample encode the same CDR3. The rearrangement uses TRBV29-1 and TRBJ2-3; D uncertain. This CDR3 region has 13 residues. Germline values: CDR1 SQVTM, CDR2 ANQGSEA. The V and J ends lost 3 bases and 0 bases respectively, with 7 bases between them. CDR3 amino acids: CSVEAASTDTQYF. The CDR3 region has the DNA TGCAGCGTTGAGGCGGCAAGCACAGATACGCAGTATTTT.